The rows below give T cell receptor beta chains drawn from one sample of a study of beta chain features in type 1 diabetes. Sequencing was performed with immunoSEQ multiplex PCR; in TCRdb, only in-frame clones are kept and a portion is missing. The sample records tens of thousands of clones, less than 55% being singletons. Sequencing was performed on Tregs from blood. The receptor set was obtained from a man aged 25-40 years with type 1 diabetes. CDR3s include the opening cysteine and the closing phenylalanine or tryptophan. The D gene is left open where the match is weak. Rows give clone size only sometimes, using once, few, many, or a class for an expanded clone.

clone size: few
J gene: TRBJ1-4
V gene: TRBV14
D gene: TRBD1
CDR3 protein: CASSHRDRRNEKLFF
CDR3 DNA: TGTGCCAGCAGCCATCGGGACAGGAGAAATGAAAAACTGTTTTTT

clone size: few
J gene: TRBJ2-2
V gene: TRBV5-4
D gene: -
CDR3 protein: CASSISTGYTGELFF
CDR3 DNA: TGTGCCAGCAGCATCAGTACAGGGTACACCGGGGAGCTGTTTTTT

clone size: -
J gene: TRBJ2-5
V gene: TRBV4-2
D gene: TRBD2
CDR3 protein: CASSGGGGGKETQYF
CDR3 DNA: TGTGCCAGCAGCGGCGGGGGAGGAGGGAAAGAGACCCAGTACTTC

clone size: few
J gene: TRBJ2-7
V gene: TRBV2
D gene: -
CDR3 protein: CASSVTEQYF
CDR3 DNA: TGTGCCAGCAGTGTAACAGAGCAGTACTTC

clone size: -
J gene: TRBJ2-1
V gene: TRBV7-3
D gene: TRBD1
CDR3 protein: CASSSSGGLPYNEQFF
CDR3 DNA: TGTGCCAGCAGCTCCTCAGGGGGTCTCCCCTACAATGAGCAGTTCTTC

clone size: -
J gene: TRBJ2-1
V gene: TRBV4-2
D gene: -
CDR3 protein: CASSHGSEEVAYNEQFF
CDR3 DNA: TGTGCCAGCAGCCATGGTAGTGAGGAGGTAGCCTACAATGAGCAGTTCTTC

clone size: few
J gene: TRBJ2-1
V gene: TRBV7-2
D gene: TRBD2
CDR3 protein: CASSLVSSGDNEQFF
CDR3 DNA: TGTGCCAGCAGCTTAGTATCCAGCGGGGACAATGAGCAGTTCTTC

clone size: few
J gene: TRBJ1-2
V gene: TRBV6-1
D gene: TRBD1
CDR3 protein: CASSDHGTGDIYGYTF
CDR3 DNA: TGTGCCAGCAGTGATCATGGGACAGGGGATATCTATGGCTACACCTTC

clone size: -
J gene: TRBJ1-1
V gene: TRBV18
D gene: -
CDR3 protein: CASSLGQENTEAFF
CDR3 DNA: TGTGCCAGCTCACTGGGACAAGAGAACACTGAAGCTTTCTTT

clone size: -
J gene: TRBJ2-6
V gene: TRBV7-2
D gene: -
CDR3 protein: CASSGSGTGANVLTF
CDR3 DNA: TGTGCCAGCAGCGGGTCGGGTACAGGGGCCAACGTCCTGACTTTC

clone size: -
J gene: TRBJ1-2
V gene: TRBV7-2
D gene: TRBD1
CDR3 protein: CASSSDRRRGYTF
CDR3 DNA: TGTGCCAGCAGCTCGGACAGGCGCAGGGGCTACACCTTC

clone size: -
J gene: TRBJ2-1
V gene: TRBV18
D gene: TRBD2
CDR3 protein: CASSSLAGDHNEQFF
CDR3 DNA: TGTGCCAGCTCCTCTCTAGCGGGAGACCACAATGAGCAGTTCTTC

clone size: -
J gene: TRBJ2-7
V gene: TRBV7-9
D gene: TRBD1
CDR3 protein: CASTGTGHYYEQYF
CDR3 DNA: TGTGCCAGCACCGGGACAGGGCATTACTACGAGCAGTACTTC

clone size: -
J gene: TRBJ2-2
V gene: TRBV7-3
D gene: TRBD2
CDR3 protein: CASSLVAGGDTGELFF
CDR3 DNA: TGTGCCAGCAGCTTAGTAGCGGGGGGGGACACCGGGGAGCTGTTTTTT

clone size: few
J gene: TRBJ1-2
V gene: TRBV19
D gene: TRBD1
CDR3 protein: CASSDPGGADYGYTF
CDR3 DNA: TGTGCCAGTAGTGATCCAGGGGGCGCAGACTATGGCTACACCTTC

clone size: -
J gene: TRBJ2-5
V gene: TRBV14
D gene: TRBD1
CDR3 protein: CASSLLPTGTGGRTQYF
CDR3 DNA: TGTGCCAGCAGCCTCCTACCGACCGGGACAGGTGGAAGGACCCAGTACTTC

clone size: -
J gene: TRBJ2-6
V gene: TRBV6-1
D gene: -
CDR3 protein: CASSRGANVLTF
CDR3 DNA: TGTGCCAGCTCACGGGGGGCCAACGTCCTGACTTTC

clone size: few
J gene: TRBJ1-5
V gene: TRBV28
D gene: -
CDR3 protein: CASSFSNQPQHF
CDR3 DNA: TGTGCCAGCAGTTTTTCTAATCAGCCCCAGCATTTT

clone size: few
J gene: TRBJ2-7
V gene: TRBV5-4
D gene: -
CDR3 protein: CASSLKVGPLGYEQYF
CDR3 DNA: TGTGCCAGCAGCTTGAAGGTTGGGCCACTGGGCTACGAGCAGTACTTC

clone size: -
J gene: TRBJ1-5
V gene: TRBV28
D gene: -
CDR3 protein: CASSSYRASRQPQHF
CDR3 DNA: TGTGCCAGCAGTTCCTACAGGGCTAGCCGACAGCCCCAGCATTTT

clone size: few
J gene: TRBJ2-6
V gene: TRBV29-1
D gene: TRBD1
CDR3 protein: CSVEGGQAGANVLTF
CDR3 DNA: TGCAGCGTTGAGGGCGGACAGGCTGGGGCCAACGTCCTGACTTTC

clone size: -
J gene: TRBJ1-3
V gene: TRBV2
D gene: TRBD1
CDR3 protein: CASSRGTVSGNTIYF
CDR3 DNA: TGTGCCAGCAGTAGAGGGACAGTCTCTGGAAACACCATATATTTT

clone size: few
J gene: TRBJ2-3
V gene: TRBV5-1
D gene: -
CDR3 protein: CASSLGILTGEADTQYF
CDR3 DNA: TGCGCCAGCAGCTTGGGGATACTAACCGGTGAGGCAGATACGCAGTATTTT

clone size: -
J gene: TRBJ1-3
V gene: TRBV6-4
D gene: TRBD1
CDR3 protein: CASSDSTPPGQGARGNTIYF
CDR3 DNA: TGTGCCAGCAGTGACTCCACTCCTCCCGGACAGGGGGCGAGGGGAAACACCATATATTTT

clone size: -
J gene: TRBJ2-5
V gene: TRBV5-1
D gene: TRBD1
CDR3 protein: CASSLEGTGETQYF
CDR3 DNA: TGCGCCAGCAGCTTGGAGGGGACAGGAGAGACCCAGTACTTC

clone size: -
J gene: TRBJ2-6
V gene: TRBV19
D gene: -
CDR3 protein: CASTRDSGANVLTF
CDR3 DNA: TGTGCCAGTACCAGGGACTCTGGGGCCAACGTCCTGACTTTC

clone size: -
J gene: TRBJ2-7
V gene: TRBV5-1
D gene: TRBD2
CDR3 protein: CASSLESGSVSYEQYF
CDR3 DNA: TGCGCCAGCAGCTTGGAGAGCGGGAGCGTCTCCTACGAGCAGTACTTC

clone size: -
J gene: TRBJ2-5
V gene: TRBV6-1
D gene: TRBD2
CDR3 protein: CASRRVVLAGEQYF
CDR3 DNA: TGTGCCAGCAGGCGTGTGGTCTTAGCGGGAGAGCAGTACTTC

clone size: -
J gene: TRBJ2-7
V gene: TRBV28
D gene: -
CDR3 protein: CASSLLGGREQYF
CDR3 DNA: TGTGCCAGCAGTTTACTAGGGGGACGCGAGCAGTACTTC

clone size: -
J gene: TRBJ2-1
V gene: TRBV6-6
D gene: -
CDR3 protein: CASSYKATTADNEQFF
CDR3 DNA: TGTGCCAGCAGTTACAAGGCGACAACAGCGGACAATGAGCAGTTCTTC

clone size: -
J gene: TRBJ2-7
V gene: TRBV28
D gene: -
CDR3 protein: CASTFRAGSPHSYEQYF
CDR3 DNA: TGTGCCAGCACGTTCCGAGCCGGGAGCCCACATTCCTACGAGCAGTACTTC

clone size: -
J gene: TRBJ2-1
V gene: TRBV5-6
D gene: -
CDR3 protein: CASSRGITYNEQFF
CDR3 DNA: TGTGCCAGCTCGAGGGGGATCACCTACAATGAGCAGTTCTTC

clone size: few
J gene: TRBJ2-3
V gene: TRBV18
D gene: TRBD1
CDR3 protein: CASSRQPAGTEITDTQYF
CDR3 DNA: TGTGCCAGCTCACGTCAACCAGCCGGGACAGAAATCACAGATACGCAGTATTTT

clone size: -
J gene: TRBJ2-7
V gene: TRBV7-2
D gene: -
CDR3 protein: CASSQTPGSYEQYF
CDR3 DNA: TGTGCCAGCAGCCAGACTCCTGGCTCCTACGAGCAGTACTTC

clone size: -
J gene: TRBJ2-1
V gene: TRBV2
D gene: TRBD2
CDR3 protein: CASSEDSPDQGSGLVSFF
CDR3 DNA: TGTGCCAGCAGTGAAGACTCGCCAGACCAAGGATCGGGACTAGTTTCATTCTTC

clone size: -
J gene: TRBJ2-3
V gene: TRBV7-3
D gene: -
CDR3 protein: CASSPGESTQYF
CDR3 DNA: TGTGCCAGCAGCCCCGGTGAGAGTACGCAGTATTTT

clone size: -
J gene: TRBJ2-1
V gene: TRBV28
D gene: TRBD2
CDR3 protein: CASSSSGRAYNEQFF
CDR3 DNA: TGTGCCAGCAGCTCTAGCGGGAGAGCCTACAATGAGCAGTTCTTC

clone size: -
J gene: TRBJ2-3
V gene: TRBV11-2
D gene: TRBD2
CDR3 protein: CASSLDPSGRALVVADTQYF
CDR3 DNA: TGTGCCAGCAGCTTAGATCCTAGCGGGAGGGCCCTGGTGGTTGCAGATACGCAGTATTTT

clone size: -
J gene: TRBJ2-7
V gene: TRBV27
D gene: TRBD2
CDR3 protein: CASKVRAGDEQYF
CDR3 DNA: TGTGCCAGCAAGGTTCGAGCGGGAGACGAGCAGTACTTC

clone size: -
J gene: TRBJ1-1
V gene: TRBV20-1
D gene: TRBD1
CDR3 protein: CSTADRGEAFF
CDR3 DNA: TGCTCGACCGCGGACAGGGGCGAAGCTTTCTTT

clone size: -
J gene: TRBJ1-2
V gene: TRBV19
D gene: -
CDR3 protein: CASSFRLFGRNYGYTF
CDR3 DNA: TGTGCCAGTAGTTTTAGATTGTTCGGGAGGAACTATGGCTACACCTTC

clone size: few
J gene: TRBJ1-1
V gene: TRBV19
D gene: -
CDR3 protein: CASSTEGVISEAFF
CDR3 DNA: TGTGCCAGTAGTACTGAGGGTGTGATTTCTGAAGCTTTCTTT

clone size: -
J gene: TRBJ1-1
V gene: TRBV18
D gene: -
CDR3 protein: CASSPSQAKNTEAFF
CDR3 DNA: TGTGCCAGCTCACCGTCACAGGCAAAGAACACTGAAGCTTTCTTT

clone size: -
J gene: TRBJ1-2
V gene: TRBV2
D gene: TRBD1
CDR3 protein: CASSVTGVDGYTF
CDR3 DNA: TGTGCCAGCAGTGTCACAGGGGTGGATGGCTACACCTTC

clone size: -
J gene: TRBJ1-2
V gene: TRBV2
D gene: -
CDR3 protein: CASTGQNYGYTF
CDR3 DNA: TGTGCCAGCACTGGACAGAACTATGGCTACACCTTC

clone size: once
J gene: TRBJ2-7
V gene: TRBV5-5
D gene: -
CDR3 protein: CASSLGMGAGSYEQYF
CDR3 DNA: TGTGCCAGCAGCTTGGGAATGGGGGCAGGATCCTACGAGCAGTACTTC

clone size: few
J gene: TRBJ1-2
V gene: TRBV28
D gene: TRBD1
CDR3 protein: CATAPGQGAGGYTF
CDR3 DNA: TGTGCCACCGCCCCCGGGCAGGGGGCGGGAGGCTACACCTTC

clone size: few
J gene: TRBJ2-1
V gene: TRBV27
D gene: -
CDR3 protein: CASSPRDKHNEQFF
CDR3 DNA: TGTGCCAGCAGTCCCCGGGACAAGCACAATGAGCAGTTCTTC

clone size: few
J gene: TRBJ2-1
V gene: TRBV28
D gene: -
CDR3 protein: CASSRKVYPYNEQFF
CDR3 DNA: TGTGCCAGCAGCAGGAAGGTCTATCCCTACAATGAGCAGTTCTTC